The T cell receptor beta chain under discussion was sequenced for a study of OX40 agonist ivuxolimab in advanced cancers. Study-level information: Patients with hepatocellular carcinoma, melanoma, renal cell or head and neck cancer made up the dose-escalation patients.

No patient had autoimmune disease or received systemic immunosuppression. The CDR3 runs 15 residues. Germline assignment: CDR1 SGHDT and CDR2 YYEEEE. Trimming cost V 4 bases and J 4 bases, with 14 bases left between them. Whole-study results and caveats: The work left the antigen specificity of expanded peripheral T cells undetermined.

About this clone itself: Its antigen is undetermined.

The protocol was immunoSEQ multiplex PCR, while the TCRdb copy is restricted to in-frame clones and leaves out a portion. The data contain 100,000 or so clones, about 80% of them singletons. The rearrangement uses TRBV5-6 and TRBJ1-4, with D tentatively TRBD1 (5 bases). The source is an adult with an advanced solid tumor such as melanoma, head and neck, liver or kidney cancer. Material: CD4+ or CD8+ T cells sorted from blood, obtained in a trial of the OX40 agonist ivuxolimab. CDR3 residues: CASSPGQGYNEKLFF. CDR3 DNA: TGTGCCAGCAGCCCTGGGCAGGGCTATAATGAAAAACTGTTTTTT. The full variable domain, its missing parts supplied by reference TRBV5-6 and TRBJ1-4, is DAGVTQSPTHLIKTRGQQVTLRCSPKSGHDTVSWYQQALGQGPQFIFQYYEEEERQRGNFPDRFSGHQFPNYSSELNVNALLLGDSALYLCASSPGQGYNEKLFFGSGTQLSVL.